This is a list of T cell receptor beta chains from one sample in a study of blood T cell repertoires in COVID-19. Using immunoSEQ multiplex PCR, the repertoire was profiled, and TCRdb retains in-frame clones only, with some absent. This table holds 60,000 or so clones, approximately 85% found once. What was sequenced was peripheral blood. The receptor source for this set is a human donor in a cohort sampled during active COVID-19. CDR3s include the opening cysteine and the closing phenylalanine or tryptophan. A D gene is named only where the DNA matches it firmly. Size tells how often a clone was seen (once, few, many) or the class of an expanded clone, and some rows leave it out.

>TRBJ2-1|TRBD2|-|TRBV7-9
TGTGCCAGCAGCTCCCTAGCGGGGGGGCGGTACAATGAGCAGTTCTTC
CASSSLAGGRYNEQFF
>TRBJ2-5|-|-|TRBV5-5
TGTGCCAGCAGCCGTCCAGGGGAAGAGACCCAGTACTTC
CASSRPGEETQYF
>TRBJ2-7|TRBD2|once|TRBV7-8
TGTGCCAGCAGCTTACGCAGCGGGGGGAACGAGCAGTACTTC
CASSLRSGGNEQYF
>TRBJ1-1|-|-|TRBV3-1/TRBV3-2
TGTGCCAGCAGTCGCCGTATCAGGCCGATGAACACTGAAGCTTTCTTT
CASSRRIRPMNTEAFF
>TRBJ2-1|-|-|TRBV24-1
TGTGCCACCAGTGATTTTACAGGGTTCTCCTACAATGAGCAGTTCTTC
CATSDFTGFSYNEQFF
>TRBJ2-5|-|-|TRBV7-7
TGTGCCAGCAGCCGCGTGGGGGCACAAGAGACCCAGTACTTC
CASSRVGAQETQYF
>TRBJ1-4|-|-|TRBV6-5
TGTGCCAGCAGTTTGGGACATTCCGCTTTAGAGGAAAAACTGTTTTTT
CASSLGHSALEEKLFF
>TRBJ2-1|TRBD2|-|TRBV15
TGTGCCACCAGCAGAGGGGGGGGACTAGTAGGCGATGAGCAGTTCTTC
CATSRGGGLVGDEQFF
>TRBJ2-2|TRBD2|-|TRBV7-2
TGTGCCAGCAGCCAAGTAGCGGGGGGCGGCACCGGGGAGCTGTTTTTT
CASSQVAGGGTGELFF
>TRBJ2-5|TRBD2|once|TRBV19
TGTGCCAGTAGTATAGGCGGACTAGCGGGGATGTTGGGTGTGGAGACCCAGTACTTC
CASSIGGLAGMLGVETQYF
>TRBJ2-3|TRBD2|-|TRBV7-8
TGTGCCAGCAGCTTCCGACTAGCGGGGGGCTGGGCAGATACGCAGTATTTT
CASSFRLAGGWADTQYF
>TRBJ1-6|-|few|TRBV5-4
TGTGCCAGCAGCTTTGGGAGACAAGGGAATTCACCCCTCCACTTT
CASSFGRQGNSPLHF
>TRBJ1-4|-|few|TRBV5-1
TGCGCCAGCAGCTTAGAGGCAGGGGTCGATGAAAAACTGTTTTTT
CASSLEAGVDEKLFF
>TRBJ1-6|-|few|TRBV27
TGTGCCAGCAGTAGGCAGGCGTTGGATTCACCCCTCCACTTT
CASSRQALDSPLHF
>TRBJ2-5|TRBD2|-|TRBV18
TGTGCCAGCTCAGACAATCCGGGACTAGCGGGGAAAAAAGAGACCCAGTACTTC
CASSDNPGLAGKKETQYF
>TRBJ2-3|-|-|TRBV4-2
TGTGCCAGCAGCCAAGATAAGGGGGGGGGCACAGATACGCAGTATTTT
CASSQDKGGGTDTQYF
>TRBJ2-3|TRBD1|-|TRBV14
TGTGCCAGCAGCCAAGATCTTCGCAGGGGGACAGATACGCAGTATTTT
CASSQDLRRGTDTQYF
>TRBJ2-7|-|-|TRBV12-1
TGTGCCAGCAGCTCGGGACTGTCCCAAACGAATTACGAGCAGTACTTC
CASSSGLSQTNYEQYF
>TRBJ1-5|-|once|TRBV5-3
TGTGCCAGAAGCTTTGCAGGGGTGGGGATAGGGAATCAGCCCCAGCATTTT
CARSFAGVGIGNQPQHF
>TRBJ2-5|TRBD1|-|TRBV7-2
TGTGCCAGCAGCACAATCCCGGGACAGAGAGAGACCCAGTACTTC
CASSTIPGQRETQYF
>TRBJ2-5|TRBD1|-|TRBV6-6
TGTGCCAGCAGTTCATTGGGACAGGGGGTAGGAGAGACCCAGTACTTC
CASSSLGQGVGETQYF
>TRBJ2-2|TRBD2|-|TRBV13
TGTGCCAGCAGCCCACGGACTAGCGGGGTGGGCGCCGGGGAGCTGTTTTTT
CASSPRTSGVGAGELFF
>TRBJ1-3|-|-|TRBV5-1
TGCGCCAGCAGCTTGGGAACGGCTGGAAACACCATATATTTT
CASSLGTAGNTIYF
>TRBJ1-3|-|-|TRBV5-5
TGTGCCAGCAGCTTGGGTCCAGGGGGAAACACCATATATTTT
CASSLGPGGNTIYF
>TRBJ2-2|TRBD2|once|TRBV29-1
TGCAGCGTGACCGGGACTAGGAGTACCGGGGAGCTGTTTTTT
CSVTGTRSTGELFF
>TRBJ2-3|-|-|TRBV24-1
TGTGCCACCAGTGATGGGGGGGGGCTTACAGATACGCAGTATTTT
CATSDGGGLTDTQYF
>TRBJ1-5|TRBD1|-|TRBV19
TGTGCCAGCACCCTCGGGACAGTCCTCAATCAGCCCCAGCATTTT
CASTLGTVLNQPQHF
>TRBJ2-5|-|-|TRBV5-1
TGCGCCAGCAGCCTTTACGGGGAAGAGACCCAGTACTTC
CASSLYGEETQYF